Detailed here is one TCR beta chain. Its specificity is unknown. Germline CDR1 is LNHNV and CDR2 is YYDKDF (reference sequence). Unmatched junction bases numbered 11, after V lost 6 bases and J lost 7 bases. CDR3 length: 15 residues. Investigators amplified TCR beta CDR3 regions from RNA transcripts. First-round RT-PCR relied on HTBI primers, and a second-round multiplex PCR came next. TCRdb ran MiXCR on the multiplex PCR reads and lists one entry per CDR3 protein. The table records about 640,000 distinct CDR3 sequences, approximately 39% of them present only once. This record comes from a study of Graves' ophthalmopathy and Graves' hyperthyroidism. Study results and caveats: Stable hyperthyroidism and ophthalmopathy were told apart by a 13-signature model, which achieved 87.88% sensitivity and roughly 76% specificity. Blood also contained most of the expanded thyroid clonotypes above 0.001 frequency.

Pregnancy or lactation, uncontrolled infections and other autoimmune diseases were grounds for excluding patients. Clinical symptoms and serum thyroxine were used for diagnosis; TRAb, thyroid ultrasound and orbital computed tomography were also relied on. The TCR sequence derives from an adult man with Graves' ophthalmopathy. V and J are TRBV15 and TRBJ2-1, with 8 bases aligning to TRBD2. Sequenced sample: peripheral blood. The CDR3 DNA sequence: TGTGCCACCAGTCCTAGACTAGCGAGTATGAATGAGCAGTTCTTC. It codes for CATSPRLASMNEQFF. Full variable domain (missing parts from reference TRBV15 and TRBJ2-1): DAMVIQNPRYQVTQFGKPVTLSCSQTLNHNVMYWYQQKSSQAPKLLFHYYDKDFNNEADTPDNFQSRRPNTSFCFLDIRSPGLGDTAMYLCATSPRLASMNEQFFGPGTRLTVL.